Listed below are T cell receptor beta chains from one sample, sequenced in a study of OX40 agonist ivuxolimab in advanced cancers. Assay used: immunoSEQ multiplex PCR; TCRdb lists only in-frame clones, some missing. The table has about 34,000 clones, approximately 79% seen once. The input for sequencing was CD4+ or CD8+ T cells sorted from blood, taken in a trial of the OX40 agonist ivuxolimab. The receptors shown here come from an adult with an advanced solid tumor such as melanoma, head and neck, liver or kidney cancer. Both conserved end residues are part of each CDR3. A D gene is named only where the DNA matches it firmly.

D gene	J gene	V gene	CDR3 DNA	CDR3 protein
-	TRBJ1-1	TRBV2	TGTGCCAGCACCACGCCAGGACAGATCATGAACACTGAAGCTTTCTTT	CASTTPGQIMNTEAFF
-	TRBJ1-4	TRBV14	TGTGCCAGCAGCTCAAGGGGGACTAAAGGGGAAAAACTGTTTTTT	CASSSRGTKGEKLFF
-	TRBJ2-7	TRBV5-5	TGTGCCAGCACTCCAGGGGACGACGAGCAGTACTTC	CASTPGDDEQYF
-	TRBJ1-6	TRBV9	TGTGCCAGCAGCGTAGTCGGGGTTAATTCACCCCTCCACTTT	CASSVVGVNSPLHF
-	TRBJ2-1	TRBV4-1	TGCGCCAGCAGCCAAGATCGGACAGGGACTACTTACAATGAGCAGTTCTTC	CASSQDRTGTTYNEQFF
-	TRBJ2-7	TRBV4-1	TGCGCCAGCAGCCAAGATCTAGGACAGTCGTTCTCCTACGAGCAGTACTTC	CASSQDLGQSFSYEQYF
TRBD1	TRBJ1-1	TRBV11-2	TGTGCCAGCAGCTTCTTGGAGGGACAGCCGAACACTGAAGCTTTCTTT	CASSFLEGQPNTEAFF
-	TRBJ1-5	TRBV19	TGTGCCAGTAACGGTTGGGGCAATCAGCCCCAGCATTTT	CASNGWGNQPQHF
-	TRBJ1-1	TRBV5-4	TGTGCCAGCAGCTTGGGGGCGAACACTGAAGCTTTCTTT	CASSLGANTEAFF
-	TRBJ1-4	TRBV7-8	TGTGCCAGCAGCTTTCGTGCATCTGGATATGAAAAACTGTTTTTT	CASSFRASGYEKLFF
TRBD1	TRBJ2-7	TRBV29-1	TGCAGCGTTAGACAGGGCCTGCCCGAGCAGTACTTC	CSVRQGLPEQYF
TRBD1	TRBJ1-1	TRBV28	TGTGCCAGCAAATGGCAGGGGGCCCCTGAAGCTTTCTTT	CASKWQGAPEAFF
-	TRBJ1-1	TRBV4-1	TGCGCCAGCAGCCCGGGGCTCAGGACCCAGAACACTGAAGCTTTCTTT	CASSPGLRTQNTEAFF
TRBD1	TRBJ1-2	TRBV19	TGTGCCAGTGGACAGGCACCCTATGGCTACACCTTC	CASGQAPYGYTF
TRBD1	TRBJ2-2	TRBV2	TGTGCCAGCAGTGCACAGGGGTTGAGGAACACCGGGGAGCTGTTTTTT	CASSAQGLRNTGELFF
TRBD1	TRBJ2-5	TRBV10-3	TGTGCCATCAGTCATCCAGGGGGTCAAGAGACCCAGTACTTC	CAISHPGGQETQYF
-	TRBJ1-5	TRBV19	TGTGCCAGTAGTACTTCGACATTGGGGTGGAATCAGCCCCAGCATTTT	CASSTSTLGWNQPQHF
-	TRBJ2-7	TRBV10-3	TGTGCCATCAGTGAGTCGAATCTCCCCCAGGCTCTAACTGAGGAGCAGTACTTC	CAISESNLPQALTEEQYF